This T cell receptor beta chain is from a study of CD8 T cells in ankylosing spondylitis. Comment on this clonotype: What it recognizes is unknown.

TCRdb called the 5' RACE reads again in MiXCR, with one record for every CDR3 protein. The sample has roughly 150,000 distinct CDR3 sequences, 9.8% seen once; the top ten hold about 15%. The CDR3 is 16 amino acids. Germline loops: CDR1 LGHNA, CDR2 YSLEER. V shed 5 bases and J shed 3 bases, with 17 bases lying between them. Regarding the study as a whole: Disease-linked clones were reportedly significantly enriched in matched ankylosing spondylitis synovial fluid.

The rearrangement joins TRBV4-3 to TRBJ2-1; D remains ambiguous. The clonotype originates from a female donor with ankylosing spondylitis or in good health (not recorded which). The sequencing input was blood, either unsorted or a sorted T cell fraction (not recorded which). This chain's CDR3 is CASSAMASEFYNEQFF. The CDR3 DNA sequence: TGCGCCAGCAGCGCCATGGCAAGCGAGTTCTACAATGAGCAGTTCTTC.